This T cell receptor (beta chain) is from a study of blood T cell repertoires in COVID-19. Study as a whole: Acute-phase and convalescent COVID-19 samples originated in the United States, Italy and Spain.

How the authors handled the data: Reference gene primer amplification gave nucleated cell count estimates. Some clones are missing from TCRdb's copy, which holds only in-frame ones; the method was immunoSEQ multiplex PCR. V and J calls and clone size are as listed in that table; D and trimming were resolved from the DNA. The sample has about 280,000 clones; roughly 80% are singletons. Self-reported history from a screening survey and questionnaire set each donor's cohort. Exposed participants came across a COVID-19 case within 2 weeks before study entry. This clonotype originated in a middle-aged man who had been exposed to COVID-19. Sequenced material: PBMCs or T cells enriched from blood (not recorded which).

The chain's CDR3 is CASRLGLAGVDQYF. CDR3 coding DNA: TGTGCCAGCAGGTTAGGACTAGCGGGAGTCGACCAGTACTTC. The rearrangement links TRBV5-4 to TRBJ2-7; 13 bases are a match to TRBD2. V dropped 5 bases and J dropped 10; count of bases not matched to a gene: 9. CDR1 and CDR2 (germline): SGHNT, YYREEE (reference sequence). The CDR3 contains 14 residues.